This T cell receptor delta chain derives from a study of γδ T cells in repeated Plasmodium falciparum infection. Flow sorting of PBMC yielded separate Vgamma9/Vdelta2+ and Vdelta2-negative gammadelta T cell populations for bulk repertoire analysis. TCRdb re-analyzed the multiplex PCR reads via CATT. The sample includes under 65,000 delta-chain clones, over 1.5% seen only once; the top ten take approximately 16%. This clone was counted a few times. Only one base separates this from a far larger clonotype, so it likely reflects a read error. Other DNA sequences in this specimen translate into the identical CDR3. In germline, CDR1 is TSWWSYY, CDR2 QGS. This CDR3 contains 22 residues.

This chain joins TRDV1 and TRDJ1; 9 nucleotides align to TRDD3. This TCR was recovered from a pool of human donors (malaria-infected and uninfected, not separated). Sequenced material: gamma-delta T cells from blood. CDR3 in amino acids: CALGVFFRSRGILGSRSDKLIF. The CDR3 nucleotides are TGTGCTCTTGGGGTATTCTTCCGGAGTCGGGGGATACTCGGCTCACGAAGCGATAAACTCATCTTC.